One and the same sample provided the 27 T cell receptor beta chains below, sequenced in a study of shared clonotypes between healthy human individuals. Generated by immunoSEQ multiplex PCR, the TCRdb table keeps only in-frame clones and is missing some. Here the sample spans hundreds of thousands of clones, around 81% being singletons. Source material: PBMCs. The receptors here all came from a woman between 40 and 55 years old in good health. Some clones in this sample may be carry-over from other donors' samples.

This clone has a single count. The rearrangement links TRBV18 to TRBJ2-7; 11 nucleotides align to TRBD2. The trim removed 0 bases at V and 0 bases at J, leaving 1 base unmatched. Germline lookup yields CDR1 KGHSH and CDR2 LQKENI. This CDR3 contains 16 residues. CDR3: CASSPPGTSGSYEQYF. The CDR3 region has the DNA TGTGCCAGCTCACCACCCGGGACTAGCGGCTCCTACGAGCAGTACTTC.

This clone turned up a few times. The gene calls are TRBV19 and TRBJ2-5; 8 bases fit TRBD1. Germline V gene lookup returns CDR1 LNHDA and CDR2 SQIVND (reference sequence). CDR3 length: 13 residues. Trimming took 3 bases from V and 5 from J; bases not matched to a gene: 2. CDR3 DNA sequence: TGTGCCAGTAGTATCCGACAGGGGGAGACCCAGTACTTC. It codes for CASSIRQGETQYF.

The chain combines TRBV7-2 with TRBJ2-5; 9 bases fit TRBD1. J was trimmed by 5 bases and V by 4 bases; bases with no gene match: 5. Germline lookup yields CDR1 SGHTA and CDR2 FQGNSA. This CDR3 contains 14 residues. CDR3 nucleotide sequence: TGTGCCAGCAGCTCCATCACAGGGGGCGAGACCCAGTACTTC. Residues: CASSSITGGETQYF.

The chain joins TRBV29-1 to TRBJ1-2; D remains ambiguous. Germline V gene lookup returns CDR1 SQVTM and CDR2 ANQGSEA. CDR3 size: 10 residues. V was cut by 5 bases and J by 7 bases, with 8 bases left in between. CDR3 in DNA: TGCAGCGTTAGTTCCGGTGGCTACACCTTC. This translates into CSVSSGGYTF.

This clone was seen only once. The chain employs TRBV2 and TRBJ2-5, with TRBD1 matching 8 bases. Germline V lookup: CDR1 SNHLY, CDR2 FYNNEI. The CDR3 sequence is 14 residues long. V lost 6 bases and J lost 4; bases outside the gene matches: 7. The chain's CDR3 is CASSPGQGLETQYF. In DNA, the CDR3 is TGTGCCAGCAGCCCTGGACAGGGCCTAGAGACCCAGTACTTC.

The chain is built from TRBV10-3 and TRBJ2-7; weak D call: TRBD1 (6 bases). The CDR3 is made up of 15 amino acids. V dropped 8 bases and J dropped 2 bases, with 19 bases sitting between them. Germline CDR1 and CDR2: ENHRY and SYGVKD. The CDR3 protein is CAISRTGTLAYEQYF. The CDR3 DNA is TGTGCCATCTCTAGAACCGGGACACTAGCCTACGAGCAGTACTTC.

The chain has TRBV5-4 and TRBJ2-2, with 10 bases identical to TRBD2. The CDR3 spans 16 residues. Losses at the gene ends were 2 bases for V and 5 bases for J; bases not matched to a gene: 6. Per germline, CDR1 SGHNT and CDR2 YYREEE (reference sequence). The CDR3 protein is CASSLASGSITGELFF. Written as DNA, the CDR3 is TGTGCCAGCAGCTTAGCTAGCGGGAGCATAACCGGGGAGCTGTTTTTT.

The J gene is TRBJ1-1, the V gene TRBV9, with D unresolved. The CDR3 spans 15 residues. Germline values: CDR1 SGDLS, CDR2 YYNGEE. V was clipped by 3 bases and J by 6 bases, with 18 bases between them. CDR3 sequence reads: CASSAVVAAVAEAFF. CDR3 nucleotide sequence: TGTGCCAGCAGCGCCGTCGTGGCGGCGGTCGCTGAAGCTTTCTTT.

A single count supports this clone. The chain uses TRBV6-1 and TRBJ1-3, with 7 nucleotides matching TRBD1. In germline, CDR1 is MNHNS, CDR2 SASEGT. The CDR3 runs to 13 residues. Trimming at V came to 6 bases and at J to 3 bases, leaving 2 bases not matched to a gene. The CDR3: CASRRTGGNTIYF. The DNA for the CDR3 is TGTGCCAGCAGACGGACAGGTGGAAACACCATATATTTT.

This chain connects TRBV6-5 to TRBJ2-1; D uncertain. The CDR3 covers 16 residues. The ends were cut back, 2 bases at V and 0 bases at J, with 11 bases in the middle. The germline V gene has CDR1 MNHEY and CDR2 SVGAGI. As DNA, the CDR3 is TGTGCCAGCAGTTACACCATCCAGAGCTCCTACAATGAGCAGTTCTTC. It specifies CASSYTIQSSYNEQFF.

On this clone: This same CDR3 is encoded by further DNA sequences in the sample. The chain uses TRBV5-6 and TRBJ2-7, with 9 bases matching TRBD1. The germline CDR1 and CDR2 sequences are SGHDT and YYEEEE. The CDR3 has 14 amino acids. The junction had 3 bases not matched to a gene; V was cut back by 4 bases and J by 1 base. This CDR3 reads CASSPGQGSYEQYF. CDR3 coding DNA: TGTGCCAGCAGCCCCGGACAGGGGTCCTACGAGCAGTACTTC.

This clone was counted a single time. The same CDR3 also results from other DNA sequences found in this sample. CDR3 coding DNA: TGTGCCAGCAGTGAAGGGGGGTACGAGCAGTACTTC. Its protein product is CASSEGGYEQYF. V is TRBV2 and J is TRBJ2-7; D assignment may be TRBD1 or TRBD2 (5 bases each). This CDR3 is 12 amino acids long. CDR1 SNHLY and CDR2 FYNNEI come from the germline V gene. Between the trimmed V and J ends, which lost 1 base and 4 bases, there was a span of 5 bases. The whole variable domain, remainder taken from reference TRBV2 and TRBJ2-7, is EPEVTQTPSHQVTQMGQEVILRCVPISNHLYFYWYRQILGQKVEFLVSFYNNEISEKSEIFDDQFSVERPDGSNFTLKIRSTKLEDSAMYFCASSEGGYEQYFGPGTRLTVT.

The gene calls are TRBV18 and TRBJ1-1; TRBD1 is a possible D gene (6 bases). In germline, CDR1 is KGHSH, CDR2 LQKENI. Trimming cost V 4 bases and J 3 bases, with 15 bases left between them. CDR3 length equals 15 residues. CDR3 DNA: TGTGCCAGCTCACTCCGCTCGGGACAAGACACTGAAGCTTTCTTT. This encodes CASSLRSGQDTEAFF.

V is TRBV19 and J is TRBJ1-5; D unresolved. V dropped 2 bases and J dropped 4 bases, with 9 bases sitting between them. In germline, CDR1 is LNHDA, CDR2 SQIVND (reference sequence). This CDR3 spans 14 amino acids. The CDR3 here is CASSITQINQPQHF. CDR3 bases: TGTGCCAGTAGTATAACCCAGATTAATCAGCCCCAGCATTTT.

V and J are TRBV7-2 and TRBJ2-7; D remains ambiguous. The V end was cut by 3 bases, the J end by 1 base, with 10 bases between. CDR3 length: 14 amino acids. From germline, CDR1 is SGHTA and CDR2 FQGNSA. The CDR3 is CASSLGPASYEQYF. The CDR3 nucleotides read TGTGCCAGCAGCTTGGGCCCTGCTTCCTACGAGCAGTACTTC.

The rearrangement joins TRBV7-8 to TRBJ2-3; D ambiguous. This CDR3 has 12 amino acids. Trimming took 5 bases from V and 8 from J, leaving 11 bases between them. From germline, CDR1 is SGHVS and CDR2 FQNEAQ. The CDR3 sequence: CASSPAEGTQYF. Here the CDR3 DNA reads TGTGCCAGCAGCCCCGCTGAAGGTACGCAGTATTTT.

The CDR3 DNA reads as TGTGCCAGCAGCGCAGCGGGAGGGGGGACCGGGGAGCTGTTTTTT. It translates to CASSAAGGGTGELFF. This chain connects TRBV9 to TRBJ2-2, with 10 bases aligning to TRBD2. Per the germline V gene, CDR1 is SGDLS and CDR2 is YYNGEE. The CDR3 has 15 residues. Losses at the gene ends were 3 bases for V and 5 bases for J; bases not matched to a gene: 4.

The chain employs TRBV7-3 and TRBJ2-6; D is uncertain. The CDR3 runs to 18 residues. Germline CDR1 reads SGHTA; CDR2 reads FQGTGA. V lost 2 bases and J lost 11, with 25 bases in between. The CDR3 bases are TGTGCCAGCAGCTTATTCGGTCTGTCCACTGGATCTGTCGACGTCCTGACTTTC. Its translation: CASSLFGLSTGSVDVLTF.

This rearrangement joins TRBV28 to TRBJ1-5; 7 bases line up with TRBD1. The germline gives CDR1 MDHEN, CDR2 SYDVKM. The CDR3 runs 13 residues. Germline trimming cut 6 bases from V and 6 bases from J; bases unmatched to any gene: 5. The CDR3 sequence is CASRDRVRQPQHF. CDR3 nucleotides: TGTGCCAGCAGAGACAGGGTTCGTCAGCCCCAGCATTTT. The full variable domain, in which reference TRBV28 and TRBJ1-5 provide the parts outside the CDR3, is DVKVTQSSRYLVKRTGEKVFLECVQDMDHENMFWYRQDPGLGLRLIYFSYDVKMKEKGDIPEGYSVSREKKERFSLILESASTNQTSMYLCASRDRVRQPQHFGDGTRLSIL.

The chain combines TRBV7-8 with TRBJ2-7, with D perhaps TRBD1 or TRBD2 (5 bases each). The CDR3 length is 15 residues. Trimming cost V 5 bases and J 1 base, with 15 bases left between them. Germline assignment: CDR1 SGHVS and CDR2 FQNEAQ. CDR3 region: CASSLGTAASYEQYF. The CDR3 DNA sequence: TGTGCCAGCAGCCTTGGGACGGCGGCTTCCTACGAGCAGTACTTC.

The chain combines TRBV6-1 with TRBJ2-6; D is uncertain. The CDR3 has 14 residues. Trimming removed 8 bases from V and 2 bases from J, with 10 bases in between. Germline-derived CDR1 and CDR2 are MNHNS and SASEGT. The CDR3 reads CASEAVTGANVLTF. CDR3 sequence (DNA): TGTGCCAGCGAGGCGGTAACTGGGGCCAACGTCCTGACTTTC.

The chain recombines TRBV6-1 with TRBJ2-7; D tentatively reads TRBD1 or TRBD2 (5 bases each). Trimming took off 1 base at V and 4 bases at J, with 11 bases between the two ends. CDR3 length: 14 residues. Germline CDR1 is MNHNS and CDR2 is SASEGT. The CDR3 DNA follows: TGTGCCAGCAGTGAAGGCGTCGGGGCGTACGAGCAGTACTTC. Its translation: CASSEGVGAYEQYF.

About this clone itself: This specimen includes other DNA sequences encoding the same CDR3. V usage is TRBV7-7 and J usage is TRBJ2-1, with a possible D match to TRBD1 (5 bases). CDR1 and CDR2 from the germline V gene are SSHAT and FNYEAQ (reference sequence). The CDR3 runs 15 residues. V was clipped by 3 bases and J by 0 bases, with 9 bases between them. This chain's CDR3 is CASSLGDSSYNEQFF. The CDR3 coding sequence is TGTGCCAGCAGCTTGGGCGACAGCTCCTACAATGAGCAGTTCTTC.

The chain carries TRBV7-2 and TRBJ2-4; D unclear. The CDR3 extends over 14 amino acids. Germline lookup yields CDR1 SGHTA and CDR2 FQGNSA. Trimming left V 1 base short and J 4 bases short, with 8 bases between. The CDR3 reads CASSLVWQKNIQYF. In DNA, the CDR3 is TGTGCCAGCAGCTTAGTCTGGCAGAAAAACATTCAGTACTTC. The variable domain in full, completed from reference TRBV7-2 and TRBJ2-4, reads GAGVSQSPSNKVTEKGKDVELRCDPISGHTALYWYRQSLGQGLEFLIYFQGNSAPDKSGLPSDRFSAERTGGSVSTLTIQRTQQEDSAVYLCASSLVWQKNIQYFGAGTRLSVL.

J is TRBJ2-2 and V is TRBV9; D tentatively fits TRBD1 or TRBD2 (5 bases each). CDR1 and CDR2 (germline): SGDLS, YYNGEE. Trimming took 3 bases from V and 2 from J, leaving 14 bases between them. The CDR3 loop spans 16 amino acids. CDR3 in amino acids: CASSGGSGGNTGELFF. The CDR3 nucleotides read TGTGCCAGCAGCGGGGGGAGTGGAGGTAACACCGGGGAGCTGTTTTTT.

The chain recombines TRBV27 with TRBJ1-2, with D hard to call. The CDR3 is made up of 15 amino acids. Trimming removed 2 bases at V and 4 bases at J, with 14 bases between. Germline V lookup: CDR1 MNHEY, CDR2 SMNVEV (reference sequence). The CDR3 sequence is CASSLRVGTLYGYTF. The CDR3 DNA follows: TGTGCCAGCAGTTTAAGGGTTGGCACTCTCTATGGCTACACCTTC.

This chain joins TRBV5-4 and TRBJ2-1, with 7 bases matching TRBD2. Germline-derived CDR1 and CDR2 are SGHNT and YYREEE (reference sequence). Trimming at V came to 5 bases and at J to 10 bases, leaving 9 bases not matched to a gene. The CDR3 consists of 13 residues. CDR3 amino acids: CASRPWGRGEQFF. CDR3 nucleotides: TGTGCCAGCAGGCCGTGGGGGAGGGGCGAGCAGTTCTTC.